The present entry profiles one T cell receptor beta chain with its context. This entry belongs to a study of blood T cell repertoires in COVID-19. The wider study: The study drew acute and convalescent COVID-19 samples from the United States, Italy and Spain. The cDNA or gDNA used as material had been derived from T cells, B-cell-depleted T cells, or PBMCs.

Germline V CDR1 and CDR2: MGHRA, YSYEKL. This CDR3 spans 17 amino acids. V lost 1 base to trimming and J lost 0 bases, with 13 bases between them. Sequencing used immunoSEQ multiplex PCR; TCRdb keeps in-frame clones, though not all of them. The sample has over 100,000 clones; more than 80% are singletons. The chain has TRBV4-1 and TRBJ1-3, with D perhaps matching TRBD1 (5 bases). Sample: peripheral blood. This sequence originates from a human donor in a cohort sampled during active COVID-19. The DNA of the CDR3 is TGCGCCAGCAGCCAAGGGGCCGACAGCCGCTCTGGAAACACCATATATTTT. Protein: CASSQGADSRSGNTIYF.